What follows is one T cell receptor beta chain and its context. Its antigen is undetermined. The final CDR3 position lacks the conserved phenylalanine or tryptophan, pointing to a likely read error. It is unclear where the CDR3 begins or ends on the DNA, so no DNA is shown, and the CDR3 is as TCRdb lists it. Other DNA sequences in the same sample also yield this CDR3. This sample was included in a study of OX40 agonist ivuxolimab in advanced cancers. The overall study: Enrollees could have had prior anti-PD-1, anti-PD-L1 or anti-CTLA-4 therapy, which 35% to 40% had received.

Findings of the study overall: CD4+ and CD8+ blood T cells expanded clonally by week 6 at 0.1 to 3.0 mg/kg. The average count of expanded clones was higher among CD8+ T cells than among CD4+. Some of the lowest clonal expansion was seen in partial responders at 0.1-3.0 mg/kg.

TCRdb's copy holds only in-frame clones and misses some; the assay was immunoSEQ multiplex PCR. This sample has tens of thousands of clones, with roughly 90% found just once. The sequence came from an adult with an advanced solid tumor such as melanoma, head and neck, liver or kidney cancer. This sample comprised CD4+ or CD8+ T cells sorted from blood, obtained in a trial of the OX40 agonist ivuxolimab.

CDR3 loop: CASSLTQYYRVRGVYS. The chain combines TRBV7-9 with TRBJ1-2; the table gives TRBD1 as D, unverified against the DNA. The CDR3 length equals 16 residues, ends included. Germline CDR1 SEHNR, CDR2 FQNEAQ (reference sequence).